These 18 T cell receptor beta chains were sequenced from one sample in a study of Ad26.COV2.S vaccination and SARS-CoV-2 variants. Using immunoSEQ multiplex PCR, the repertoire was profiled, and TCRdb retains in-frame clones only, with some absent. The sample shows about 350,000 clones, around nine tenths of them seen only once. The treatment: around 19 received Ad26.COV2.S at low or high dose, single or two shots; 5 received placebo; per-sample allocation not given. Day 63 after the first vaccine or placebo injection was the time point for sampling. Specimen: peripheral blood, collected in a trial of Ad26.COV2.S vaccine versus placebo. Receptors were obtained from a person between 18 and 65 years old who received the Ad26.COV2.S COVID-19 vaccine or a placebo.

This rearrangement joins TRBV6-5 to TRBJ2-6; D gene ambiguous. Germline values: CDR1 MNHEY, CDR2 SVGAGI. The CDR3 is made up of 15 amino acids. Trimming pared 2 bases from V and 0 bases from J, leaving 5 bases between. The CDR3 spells CASSYGSSGANVLTF. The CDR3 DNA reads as TGTGCCAGCAGTTACGGCTCCTCTGGGGCCAACGTCCTGACTTTC.

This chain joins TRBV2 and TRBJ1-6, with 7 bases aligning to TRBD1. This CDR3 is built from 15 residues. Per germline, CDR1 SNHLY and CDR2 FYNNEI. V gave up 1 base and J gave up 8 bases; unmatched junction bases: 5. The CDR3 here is CASSEGDRAYSPLHF. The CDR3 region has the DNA TGTGCCAGCAGTGAAGGAGACAGGGCTTATTCACCCCTCCACTTT. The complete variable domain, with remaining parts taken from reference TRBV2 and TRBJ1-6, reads EPEVTQTPSHQVTQMGQEVILRCVPISNHLYFYWYRQILGQKVEFLVSFYNNEISEKSEIFDDQFSVERPDGSNFTLKIRSTKLEDSAMYFCASSEGDRAYSPLHFGNGTRLTVT.

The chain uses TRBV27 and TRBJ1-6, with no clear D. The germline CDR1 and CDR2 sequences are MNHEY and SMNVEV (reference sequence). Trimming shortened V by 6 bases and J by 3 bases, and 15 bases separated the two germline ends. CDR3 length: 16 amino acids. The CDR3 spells CASRPEVGIYNSPLHF. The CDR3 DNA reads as TGTGCCAGCAGACCCGAAGTGGGGATCTATAATTCACCCCTCCACTTT.

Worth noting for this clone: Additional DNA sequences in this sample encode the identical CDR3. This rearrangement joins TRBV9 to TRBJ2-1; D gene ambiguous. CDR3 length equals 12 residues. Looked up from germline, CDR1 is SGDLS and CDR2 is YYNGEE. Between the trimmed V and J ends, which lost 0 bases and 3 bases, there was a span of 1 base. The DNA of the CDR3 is TGTGCCAGCAGCGTAGACTACAATGAGCAGTTCTTC. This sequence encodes CASSVDYNEQFF.

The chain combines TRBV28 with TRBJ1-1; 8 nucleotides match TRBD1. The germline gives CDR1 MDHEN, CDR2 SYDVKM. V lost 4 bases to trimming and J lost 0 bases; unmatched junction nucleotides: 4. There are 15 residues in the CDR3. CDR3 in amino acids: CASSSPGQVNTEAFF. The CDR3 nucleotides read TGTGCCAGCAGTTCTCCGGGACAGGTGAACACTGAAGCTTTCTTT.

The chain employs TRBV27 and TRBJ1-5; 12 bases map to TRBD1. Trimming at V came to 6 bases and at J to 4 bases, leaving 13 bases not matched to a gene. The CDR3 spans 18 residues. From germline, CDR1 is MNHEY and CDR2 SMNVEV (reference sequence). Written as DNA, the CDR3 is TGTGCCAGCAGCAGGGGGGACAGGGGGCGAAAGGCAAATCAGCCCCAGCATTTT. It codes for CASSRGDRGRKANQPQHF.

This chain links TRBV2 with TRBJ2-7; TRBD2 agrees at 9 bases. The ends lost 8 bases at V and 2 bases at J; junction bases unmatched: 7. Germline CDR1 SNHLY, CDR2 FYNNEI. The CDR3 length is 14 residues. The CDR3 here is CASLLAGLTYEQYF. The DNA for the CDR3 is TGTGCCAGCCTACTAGCGGGCCTTACCTACGAGCAGTACTTC.

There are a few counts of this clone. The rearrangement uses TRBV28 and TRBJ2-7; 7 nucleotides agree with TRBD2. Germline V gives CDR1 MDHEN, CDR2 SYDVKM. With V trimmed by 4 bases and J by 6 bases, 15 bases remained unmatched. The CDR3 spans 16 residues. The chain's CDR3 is CASSSPSGQRGFEQYF. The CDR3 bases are TGTGCCAGCAGTTCTCCTAGCGGACAACGAGGGTTCGAGCAGTACTTC. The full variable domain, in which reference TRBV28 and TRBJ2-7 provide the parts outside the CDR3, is DVKVTQSSRYLVKRTGEKVFLECVQDMDHENMFWYRQDPGLGLRLIYFSYDVKMKEKGDIPEGYSVSREKKERFSLILESASTNQTSMYLCASSSPSGQRGFEQYFGPGTRLTVT.

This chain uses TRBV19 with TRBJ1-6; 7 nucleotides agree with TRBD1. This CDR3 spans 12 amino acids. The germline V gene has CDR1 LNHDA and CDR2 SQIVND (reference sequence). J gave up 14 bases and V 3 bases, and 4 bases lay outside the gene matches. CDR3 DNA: TGTGCCAGTAGTATGGCGGGACAGACCCTCCACTTT. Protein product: CASSMAGQTLHF.

The CDR3 spells CASSQDQRGVYNEQFF. DNA of the CDR3: TGCGCCAGCAGCCAAGATCAGCGGGGGGTTTACAATGAGCAGTTCTTC. V is TRBV4-3 and J is TRBJ2-1; 9 positions match TRBD2. The V gene end was trimmed by 0 bases and the J gene end by 4 bases; junction bases not matched to a gene: 4. This CDR3 has 16 amino acids. Germline values: CDR1 LGHNA, CDR2 YSLEER.

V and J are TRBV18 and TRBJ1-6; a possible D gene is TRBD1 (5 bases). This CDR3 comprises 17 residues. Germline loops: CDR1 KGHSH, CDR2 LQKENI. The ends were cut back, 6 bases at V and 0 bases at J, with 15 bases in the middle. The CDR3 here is CASSPEGSSSYNSPLHF. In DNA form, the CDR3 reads TGTGCCAGCTCTCCCGAGGGGTCGAGCTCCTATAATTCACCCCTCCACTTT.

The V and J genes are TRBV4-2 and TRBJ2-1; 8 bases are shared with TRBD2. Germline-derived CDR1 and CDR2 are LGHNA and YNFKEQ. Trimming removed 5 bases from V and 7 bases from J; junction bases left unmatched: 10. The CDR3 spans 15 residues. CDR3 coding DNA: TGTGCCAGCAGCACACCCCGGGAGGGGACAAATGAGCAGTTCTTC. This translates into CASSTPREGTNEQFF.

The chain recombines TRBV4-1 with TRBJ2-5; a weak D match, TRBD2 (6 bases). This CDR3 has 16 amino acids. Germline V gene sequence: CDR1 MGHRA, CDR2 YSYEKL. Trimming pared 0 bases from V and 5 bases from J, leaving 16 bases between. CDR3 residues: CASSQDGGSGRETQYF. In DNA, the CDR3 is TGCGCCAGCAGCCAAGACGGAGGTAGCGGTAGGGAGACCCAGTACTTC.

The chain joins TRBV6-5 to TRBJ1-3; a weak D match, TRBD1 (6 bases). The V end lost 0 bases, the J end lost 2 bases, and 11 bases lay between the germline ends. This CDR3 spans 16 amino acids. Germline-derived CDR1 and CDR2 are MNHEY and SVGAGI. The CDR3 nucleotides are TGTGCCAGCAGTTACTCAGGGGGATCCGCTGGAAACACCATATATTTT. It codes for CASSYSGGSAGNTIYF.

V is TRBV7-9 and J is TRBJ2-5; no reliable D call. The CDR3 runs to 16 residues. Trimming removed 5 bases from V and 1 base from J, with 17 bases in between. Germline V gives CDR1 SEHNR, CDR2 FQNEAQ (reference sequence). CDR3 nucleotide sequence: TGTGCCAGCAGCCCGGCGTTAGGGATATTCCAAGAGACCCAGTACTTC. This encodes CASSPALGIFQETQYF. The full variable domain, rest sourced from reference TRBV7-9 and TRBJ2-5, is DTGVSQNPRHKITKRGQNVTFRCDPISEHNRLYWYRQTLGQGPEFLTYFQNEAQLEKSRLLSDRFSAERPKGSFSTLEIQRTEQGDSAMYLCASSPALGIFQETQYFGPGTRLLVL.

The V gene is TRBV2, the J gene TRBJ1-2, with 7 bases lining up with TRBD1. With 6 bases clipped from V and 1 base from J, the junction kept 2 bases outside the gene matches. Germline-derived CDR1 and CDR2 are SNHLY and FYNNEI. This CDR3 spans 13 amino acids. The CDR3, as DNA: TGTGCCAGCAGGGGACAGCTTAACTATGGCTACACCTTC. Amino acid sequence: CASRGQLNYGYTF.

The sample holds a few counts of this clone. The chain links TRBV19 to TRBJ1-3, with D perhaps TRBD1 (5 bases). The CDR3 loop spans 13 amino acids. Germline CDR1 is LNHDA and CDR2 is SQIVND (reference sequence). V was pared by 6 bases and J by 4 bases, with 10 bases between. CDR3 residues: CASSRGEGNTIYF. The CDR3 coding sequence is TGTGCCAGTAGCCGGGGCGAGGGAAACACCATATATTTT.

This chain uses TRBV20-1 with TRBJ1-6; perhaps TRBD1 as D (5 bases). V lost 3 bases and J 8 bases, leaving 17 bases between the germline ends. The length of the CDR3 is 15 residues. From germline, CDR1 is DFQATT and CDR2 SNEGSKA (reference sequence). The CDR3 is CSASEGSGHYSPLHF. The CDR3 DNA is TGCAGTGCTAGTGAGGGATCAGGGCACTATTCACCCCTCCACTTT.